Following are 26 T cell receptor beta chains from one sample sequenced in a study of OX40 agonist ivuxolimab in advanced cancers. The protocol was immunoSEQ multiplex PCR, while the TCRdb copy is restricted to in-frame clones and leaves out a portion. The table records 72,000 or so clones, about 80% of them present only once. The specimen comprised CD4+ or CD8+ T cells sorted from blood, sampled in a trial of the OX40 agonist ivuxolimab. These receptor sequences come from an adult with an advanced solid tumor such as melanoma, head and neck, liver or kidney cancer.

This clone was counted a single time. The chain combines TRBV6-6 with TRBJ2-7, with D possibly being TRBD1 (6 bases). CDR3 length: 13 residues. V lost 6 bases and J lost 3, with 12 bases in between. Germline V lookup: CDR1 MNHNY, CDR2 SVGAGI (reference sequence). Written as DNA, the CDR3 is TGTGCCAGCAGGAAAGGACAGTTCTACGAGCAGTACTTC. Its protein is CASRKGQFYEQYF.

The V gene is TRBV6-5, the J gene TRBJ1-4, with a tentative D call TRBD1 (6 bases). Germline loops: CDR1 MNHEY, CDR2 SVGAGI. V dropped 2 bases and J dropped 6 bases, with 10 bases sitting between them. The CDR3 loop spans 14 amino acids. The CDR3 reads CASSYGGADEKLFF. In DNA form, the CDR3 reads TGTGCCAGCAGTTACGGGGGCGCGGATGAAAAACTGTTTTTT.

This chain links TRBV30 with TRBJ1-1, with 9 bases matching TRBD1. Germline-derived CDR1 and CDR2 are GTSNPN and SVGIG (reference sequence). This CDR3 is built from 15 residues. The trim removed 0 bases at V and 10 bases at J, leaving 12 bases unmatched. DNA for the CDR3: TGTGCCTGGAGTGTACGGGACAGGGCCCTGGGGGGAGCTTTCTTT. This gives the protein CAWSVRDRALGGAFF.

The V call is TRBV5-1, the J call TRBJ2-5, with D perhaps TRBD1 (6 bases). CDR1 is SGHRS, CDR2 YFSETQ, per germline. With 1 base removed from V and 7 bases from J, the gap between germline ends came to 17 bases. CDR3 size: 15 residues. The CDR3 loop is CASSLLQGEHGTQYF. CDR3 nucleotides: TGCGCCAGCAGCTTGTTACAGGGAGAACATGGGACCCAGTACTTC. Using reference TRBV5-1 and TRBJ2-5 for the parts outside the CDR3, the full variable domain is KAGVTQTPRYLIKTRGQQVTLSCSPISGHRSVSWYQQTPGQGLQFLFEYFSETQRNKGNFPGRFSGRQFSNSRSEMNVSTLELGDSALYLCASSLLQGEHGTQYFGPGTRLLVL.

V usage is TRBV15 and J usage is TRBJ1-6; the D is unclear. The CDR3 covers 14 residues. Germline CDR1 LNHNV, CDR2 YYDKDF (reference sequence). Trimming removed 3 bases at V and 2 bases at J, with 5 bases between. The CDR3 coding sequence is TGTGCCACCAGCAGGGACCCCTATAATTCACCCCTCCACTTT. Translation gives CATSRDPYNSPLHF.

The rearrangement uses TRBV12-5 and TRBJ1-2; no firm D call. Trimming removed 4 bases from V and 4 bases from J, with 1 base in between. The CDR3 loop spans 10 amino acids. CDR1 is LGHNT, CDR2 FRNRAP, per germline. CDR3: CASGSYGYTF. The CDR3 DNA follows: TGTGCTAGTGGTTCCTATGGCTACACCTTC.

This chain links TRBV30 with TRBJ1-6; weak D call: TRBD1 (6 bases). This CDR3 has 14 residues. V gave up 0 bases and J gave up 7 bases, with 10 bases separating them. Germline assignment: CDR1 GTSNPN and CDR2 SVGIG (reference sequence). CDR3 sequence: CAWSVGGLNSPLHF. CDR3 DNA: TGTGCCTGGAGTGTAGGGGGGCTCAATTCACCCCTCCACTTT.

The chain joins TRBV2 to TRBJ2-5; the match to TRBD1 covers 8 bases. Germline V gene sequence: CDR1 SNHLY, CDR2 FYNNEI. The CDR3 covers 14 residues. Trimming at V came to 2 bases and at J to 7 bases, leaving 6 bases not matched to a gene. The DNA of the CDR3 is TGTGCCAGCAGTGAACGGCAGGGGGCCGGGACCCAGTACTTC. The encoded protein is CASSERQGAGTQYF.

The CDR3 sequence is CASSPPTANRIMNTEAFF. The CDR3 region has the DNA TGTGCCAGCTCACCACCGACAGCGAATCGTATCATGAACACTGAAGCTTTCTTT. V gene TRBV18 combines with J gene TRBJ1-1, with D possibly TRBD1 on 5 matching bases. This CDR3 has 18 residues. V lost 0 bases and J lost 0, with 17 bases in between. In germline, CDR1 is KGHSH, CDR2 LQKENI.

This clone was detected only once. V usage is TRBV9 and J usage is TRBJ2-7; D remains ambiguous. This CDR3 is 16 amino acids long. With 0 bases removed from V and 2 bases from J, the gap between germline ends came to 15 bases. Germline-derived CDR1 and CDR2 are SGDLS and YYNGEE. Here the CDR3 DNA reads TGTGCCAGCAGCGTAGCCAGAGTACCGATTACCTACGAGCAGTACTTC. It is translated as CASSVARVPITYEQYF.

The V gene is TRBV5-8, the J gene TRBJ2-2, with D uncertain. The germline V gene has CDR1 SGHTS and CDR2 YDEGEE. There are 17 residues in the CDR3. V shed 1 base and J shed 0 bases, with 13 bases lying between them. The CDR3 nucleotides are TGTGCCAGCAGCTTGTTGGTTAAGGGATCGAACACCGGGGAGCTGTTTTTT. This encodes CASSLLVKGSNTGELFF. Full variable domain (rest looked up from reference TRBV5-8 and TRBJ2-2): EAGVTQSPTHLIKTRGQQATLRCSPISGHTSVYWYQQALGLGLQFLLWYDEGEERNRGNFPPRFSGRQFPNYSSELNVNALELEDSALYLCASSLLVKGSNTGELFFGEGSRLTVL.

The count of this clone is one. The chain uses TRBV19 and TRBJ2-3, with D possibly TRBD1 on 6 matching bases. The length of the CDR3 is 15 residues. CDR1 and CDR2 (germline): LNHDA, SQIVND (reference sequence). Trimming shortened V by 3 bases and J by 2 bases, and 12 bases separated the two germline ends. The CDR3: CASSMEQGVTDTQYF. The CDR3 nucleotides read TGTGCCAGTAGTATGGAACAGGGAGTCACAGATACGCAGTATTTT. Filled out from reference TRBV19 and TRBJ2-3, the complete variable domain reads DGGITQSPKYLFRKEGQNVTLSCEQNLNHDAMYWYRQDPGQGLRLIYYSQIVNDFQKGDIAEGYSVSREKKESFPLTVTSAQKNPTAFYLCASSMEQGVTDTQYFGPGTRLTVL.

This clone was recorded a few times. The genes are TRBV30 and TRBJ2-2; no clear D gene. Looked up from germline, CDR1 is GTSNPN and CDR2 is SVGIG (reference sequence). This CDR3 spans 11 amino acids. The V end lost 4 bases, the J end lost 7 bases, and 7 bases lay between the germline ends. This CDR3 reads CAWTGVGELFF. In nucleotides, the CDR3 is TGTGCCTGGACTGGGGTCGGGGAGCTGTTTTTT.

The V gene is TRBV7-2, the J gene TRBJ1-4, with TRBD1 as a possible D gene (6 bases). V gave up 6 bases and J gave up 2 bases, with 13 bases separating them. Germline loops: CDR1 SGHTA, CDR2 FQGNSA. The CDR3 runs 15 residues. Here the CDR3 DNA reads TGTGCCAGCAGTAAACAACAGGGTACTAATGAAAAACTGTTTTTT. Translated, it gives CASSKQQGTNEKLFF.

The chain recombines TRBV29-1 with TRBJ2-7; maybe TRBD1 (6 bases). The V end lost 5 bases, the J end lost 6 bases, and 14 bases lay between the germline ends. Germline CDR1 reads SQVTM; CDR2 reads ANQGSEA. The CDR3 extends over 12 amino acids. CDR3 loop: CSVRQGSGEQYF. In nucleotides, the CDR3 is TGCAGCGTTAGGCAGGGGTCAGGCGAGCAGTACTTC.

This clone appeared a single time. The chain employs TRBV7-9 and TRBJ2-1; TRBD2 matches 9 bases. The germline CDR1 and CDR2 sequences are SEHNR and FQNEAQ (reference sequence). V was pared by 1 base and J by 4 bases, with 2 bases of the junction left unmatched. This CDR3 is built from 15 residues. The CDR3 sequence: CASSLDSGGYNEQFF. CDR3 DNA: TGTGCCAGCAGCTTAGATAGCGGGGGATACAATGAGCAGTTCTTC. The variable domain in full, completed from reference TRBV7-9 and TRBJ2-1, reads DTGVSQNPRHKITKRGQNVTFRCDPISEHNRLYWYRQTLGQGPEFLTYFQNEAQLEKSRLLSDRFSAERPKGSFSTLEIQRTEQGDSAMYLCASSLDSGGYNEQFFGPGTRLTVL.

This clone occurred a few times. The V gene is TRBV10-1, the J gene TRBJ2-1, with 8 bases identical to TRBD1. This CDR3 has 15 residues. With 4 bases clipped from V and 8 bases from J, the junction kept 10 bases outside the gene matches. In germline, CDR1 is WNHNN, CDR2 SYGVQD (reference sequence). As DNA, the CDR3 is TGCGCCAGCAGTGGTCGGACAGGGACGGAGGATGAGCAGTTCTTC. This codes for CASSGRTGTEDEQFF.

J is TRBJ1-4 and V is TRBV4-2, with D maybe TRBD1 (5 bases). The CDR3 runs to 15 residues. The germline V gene has CDR1 LGHNA and CDR2 YNFKEQ. The germline V and J ends were trimmed by 3 bases and 8 bases, with 16 bases remaining between them. Written as DNA, the CDR3 is TGTGCCAGCAGCCAGGAGGGAGGGACCGGGGAAAAACTGTTTTTT. It yields the protein CASSQEGGTGEKLFF.

The chain uses TRBV19 and TRBJ1-6, with a possible D match to TRBD1 (6 bases). Trimming left V 3 bases short and J 7 bases short, with 10 bases between. Germline CDR1 reads LNHDA; CDR2 reads SQIVND (reference sequence). The CDR3 is 14 amino acids. The CDR3 region has the DNA TGTGCCAGTAGTATTGGGGGGGCGAATTCACCCCTCCACTTT. Its protein is CASSIGGANSPLHF.

The V call is TRBV6-5, the J call TRBJ1-1, with D unresolved. This CDR3 is built from 14 residues. V lost 0 bases, J lost 1 base, and 6 bases lay in between. Germline-derived CDR1 and CDR2 are MNHEY and SVGAGI. The CDR3 bases are TGTGCCAGCAGTTACTCCCGGTCGAACACTGAAGCTTTCTTT. It specifies CASSYSRSNTEAFF.

J is TRBJ2-5 and V is TRBV5-8; TRBD2 matches at 7 bases. Germline V CDR1 and CDR2: SGHTS, YDEGEE. V trimming: 0 bases; J trimming: 1 base; junction bases outside the gene matches: 6. The length of the CDR3 is 16 residues. Here the CDR3 DNA reads TGTGCCAGCAGCTTGGGTTTCGGCGGGGGCCAAGAGACCCAGTACTTC. The encoded protein is CASSLGFGGGQETQYF. The full variable domain, in which reference TRBV5-8 and TRBJ2-5 provide the parts outside the CDR3, is EAGVTQSPTHLIKTRGQQATLRCSPISGHTSVYWYQQALGLGLQFLLWYDEGEERNRGNFPPRFSGRQFPNYSSELNVNALELEDSALYLCASSLGFGGGQETQYFGPGTRLLVL.

The chain has TRBV10-3 and TRBJ2-7, with D perhaps being TRBD1 or TRBD2 (5 bases each). V was trimmed by 8 bases and J by 2 bases, leaving 10 bases between them. The CDR3 totals 12 residues. Germline V gives CDR1 ENHRY, CDR2 SYGVKD. CDR3 in amino acids: CAIGGEAYEQYF. The CDR3 DNA follows: TGTGCCATCGGGGGTGAGGCCTACGAGCAGTACTTC.

The V call is TRBV13, the J call TRBJ2-7; the D call may be TRBD1 or TRBD2 (5 bases each). V was clipped by 5 bases and J by 0 bases, with 11 bases between them. This CDR3 has 14 residues. The germline V gene encodes CDR1 PRHDT and CDR2 FYEKMQ (reference sequence). The CDR3 nucleotides are TGTGCCAGCAGCCGAGGGACGGGCTCCTACGAGCAGTACTTC. Its protein product is CASSRGTGSYEQYF.

The chain recombines TRBV5-1 with TRBJ2-3; no clear D. Germline values: CDR1 SGHRS, CDR2 YFSETQ. The ends were cut back, 0 bases at V and 5 bases at J, with 10 bases in the middle. CDR3 length: 14 residues. CDR3 coding DNA: TGCGCCAGCAGCTTGGGGAGCTTCGGAGATACGCAGTATTTT. Translated: CASSLGSFGDTQYF.

The chain has TRBV25-1 and TRBJ1-1; 7 bases are a match to TRBD1. This CDR3 has 14 residues. J lost 7 bases, V lost 2 bases, and 7 bases had no gene match. Germline CDR1 reads MGHDK; CDR2 reads SYGVNS. The CDR3 DNA follows: TGTGCCAGCAGTGAAGATGGGACAGTGGGTGAAGCTTTCTTT. As protein: CASSEDGTVGEAFF.

The J gene is TRBJ1-1, the V gene TRBV30, with 8 bases lining up with TRBD1. V shed 5 bases, J shed 1 base, and the junction held 6 bases outside the gene matches. CDR3 length: 14 residues. Germline V gene lookup returns CDR1 GTSNPN and CDR2 SVGIG (reference sequence). The CDR3 coding sequence is TGTGCCTGGGGGGGACAGGCGAGGAACACTGAAGCTTTCTTT. It yields the protein CAWGGQARNTEAFF.